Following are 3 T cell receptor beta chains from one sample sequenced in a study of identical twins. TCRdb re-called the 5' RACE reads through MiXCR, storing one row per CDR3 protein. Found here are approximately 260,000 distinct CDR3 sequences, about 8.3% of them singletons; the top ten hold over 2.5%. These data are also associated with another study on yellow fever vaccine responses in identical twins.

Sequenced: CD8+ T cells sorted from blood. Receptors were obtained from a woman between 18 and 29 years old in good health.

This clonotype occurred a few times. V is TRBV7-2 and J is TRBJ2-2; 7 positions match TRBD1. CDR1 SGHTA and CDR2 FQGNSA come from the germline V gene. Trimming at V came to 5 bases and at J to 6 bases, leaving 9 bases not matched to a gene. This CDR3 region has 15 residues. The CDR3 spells CASSDREAVSGELFF. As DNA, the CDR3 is TGTGCCAGCAGCGACAGGGAAGCGGTGTCCGGGGAGCTGTTTTTT.

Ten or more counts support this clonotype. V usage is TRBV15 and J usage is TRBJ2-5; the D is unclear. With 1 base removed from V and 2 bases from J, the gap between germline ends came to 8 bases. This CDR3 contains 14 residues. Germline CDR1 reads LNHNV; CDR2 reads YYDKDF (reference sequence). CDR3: CATSRVSQQETQYF. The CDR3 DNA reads TGTGCCACCAGCAGAGTGAGCCAGCAAGAGACCCAGTACTTC.

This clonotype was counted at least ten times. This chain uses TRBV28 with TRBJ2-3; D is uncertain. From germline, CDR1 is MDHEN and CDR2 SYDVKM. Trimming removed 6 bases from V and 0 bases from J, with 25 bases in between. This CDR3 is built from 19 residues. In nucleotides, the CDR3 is TGTGCCAGCAGCTCCCCGACACGGTCCCGAATCGAAAGCACAGATACGCAGTATTTT. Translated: CASSSPTRSRIESTDTQYF.